A single sample gave rise to the 8 T cell receptor beta chains below, sequenced in a study of blood T cells in healthy people across ages. With a J-beta primer mix and a sample-barcoded 5' primer, a second PCR ran about 7 to 12 cycles. TCRdb reprocessed the 5' RACE reads via MiXCR and lists one record per CDR3 protein. The table lists 650,000 to 1,000,000 distinct CDR3 sequences, around 34% of them singletons. Source material: blood. The receptor source for this set is a man aged 18 to 35 in good health.

In its sample, this clonotype was seen a few times. The V gene is TRBV12-3 or TRBV12-4, the J gene TRBJ1-2; 8 bases match TRBD1. Trimming removed 5 bases from V and 3 bases from J; junction bases left unmatched: 8. This CDR3 region has 15 residues. The CDR3 sequence: CASSPRTGPYYGYTF. As DNA, the CDR3 is TGTGCCAGCAGTCCCCGGACAGGGCCGTACTATGGCTACACCTTC.

The rearrangement joins TRBV5-1 to TRBJ2-7; D unclear. Gene TRBJ2-5 matches the end of the DNA better, so the J call may be wrong. The CDR3 is 15 amino acids. Germline CDR1 reads SGHRS; CDR2 reads YFSETQ. CDR3 bases: TGCGCCAGCAGCTTTATAAGGGAAGTAGGGGAGACCCAGTACTTC. Amino acids: CASSFIREVGETQYF.

As concerns this clonotype: A much more abundant neighbour one base away suggests this may be a read error. The chain uses TRBV6-2 or TRBV6-3 and TRBJ2-7; D is unresolved. From germline, CDR1 is MNHEY and CDR2 SVGEGT. The CDR3 has 15 amino acids. Trimming took off 4 bases at V and 7 bases at J, with 20 bases between the two ends. CDR3 sequence: CASSSPQRFYNEQYF. The CDR3 DNA reads as TGTGCCAGCAGTTCCCCCCAAAGGTTCTACAATGAGCAGTACTTC.

This clonotype turned up a few times. The chain is built from TRBV15 and TRBJ1-4, with TRBD1 matching 7 bases. The CDR3 extends over 16 amino acids. The trim removed 0 bases at V and 4 bases at J, leaving 5 bases unmatched. The germline V gene encodes CDR1 LNHNV and CDR2 YYDKDF (reference sequence). In DNA form, the CDR3 reads TGTGCCACCAGCAGAGATCTGGGGACAGTTAATGAAAAACTGTTTTTT. Protein sequence: CATSRDLGTVNEKLFF. The variable domain in full, completed from reference TRBV15 and TRBJ1-4, reads DAMVIQNPRYQVTQFGKPVTLSCSQTLNHNVMYWYQQKSSQAPKLLFHYYDKDFNNEADTPDNFQSRRPNTSFCFLDIRSPGLGDTAMYLCATSRDLGTVNEKLFFGSGTQLSVL.

This clonotype was counted only a few times. The CDR3 DNA follows: TGTGCCAGCATTCGGGACAGGGGAACAGATACGCAGTATTTT. This translates into CASIRDRGTDTQYF. The chain has TRBV6-6 and TRBJ2-3, with TRBD1 identical over 10 bases. Germline V lookup: CDR1 MNHNY, CDR2 SVGAGI (reference sequence). The trim removed 7 bases at V and 3 bases at J, leaving 4 bases unmatched. This CDR3 is built from 14 residues.

This clonotype was detected a few times. The V gene is TRBV20-1, the J gene TRBJ1-2; possibly TRBD1 for D (6 bases). Trimming cost V 6 bases and J 7 bases, with 18 bases left between them. Germline CDR1 and CDR2: DFQATT and SNEGSKA (reference sequence). CDR3 length equals 13 residues. CDR3 amino acids: CSAQTGFLGGYTF. The DNA of the CDR3 is TGCAGTGCCCAGACAGGTTTTCTAGGTGGCTACACCTTC.

Notes on this clonotype: A much larger clone differs from this one at a single base, so this may be a read error. CDR3 DNA sequence: TGCAGTGCTACCCTCACGAGGAAAGATACGCAGTATTTT. Translated, it gives CSATLTRKDTQYF. The chain carries TRBV20-1 and TRBJ2-3; no clear D. Trimming took off 4 bases at V and 5 bases at J, with 13 bases between the two ends. The CDR3 runs to 13 residues. Germline CDR1 and CDR2: DFQATT and SNEGSKA (reference sequence).

Concerning this clonotype: A much larger clone differs by one base, so this may be a read error. The chain combines TRBV20-1 with TRBJ1-2; tentative D call: TRBD1 (6 bases). The CDR3 is 12 residues long. Germline loops: CDR1 DFQATT, CDR2 SNEGSKA (reference sequence). The V end was cut by 1 base, the J end by 7 bases, with 10 bases between. Here the CDR3 DNA reads TGCAGTGCTAGAGGGGGGCAGCTTGGCTACACCTTC. It translates to CSARGGQLGYTF.